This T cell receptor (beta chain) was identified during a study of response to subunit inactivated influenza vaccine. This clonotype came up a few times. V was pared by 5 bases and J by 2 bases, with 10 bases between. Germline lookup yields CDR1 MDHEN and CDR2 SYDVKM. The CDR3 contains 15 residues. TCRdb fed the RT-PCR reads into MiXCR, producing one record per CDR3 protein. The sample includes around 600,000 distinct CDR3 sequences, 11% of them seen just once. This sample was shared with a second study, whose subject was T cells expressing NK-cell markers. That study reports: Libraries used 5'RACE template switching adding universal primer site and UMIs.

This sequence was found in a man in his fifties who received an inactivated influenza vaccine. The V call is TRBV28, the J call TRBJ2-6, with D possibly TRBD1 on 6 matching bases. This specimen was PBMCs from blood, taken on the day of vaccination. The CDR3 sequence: CASSPYRAGANVLTF. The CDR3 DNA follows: TGTGCCAGCAGTCCTTACAGGGCTGGGGCCAACGTCCTGACTTTC.